This is a list of T cell receptor beta chains from one sample in a study of T cell repertoires in cytomegalovirus infection. TCRdb reprocessed the reads via MiXCR and lists one record per CDR3 protein. The table records about 71,000 distinct CDR3 sequences, around 20% of them present only once. Their antigen targets remain unknown. The sample in question was CD8+ T cells from cultured PBMCs, obtained from culture after CMV antigen stimulation. All receptors derive from a human donor in good health (CMV status not recorded). Some clones in this sample may be carry-over from other donors' samples. The CDR3 runs from the conserved cysteine through the conserved F or W. Each record gives: clone size, V gene, J gene, D gene, CDR3 DNA, CDR3 protein. D genes are given only for firm matches. Rows may omit the clone size; those that give it use once, few, many or a size class.

NA	TRBV27	TRBJ1-2	NA	TGTGCCAGCAGTTTATTACCGGGGAGCTATGGCTACACCTTC	CASSLLPGSYGYTF
NA	TRBV28	TRBJ2-1	TRBD2	TGTGCCAGCAAACCACTAGCGGGCTCCTACAATGAGCAGTTCTTC	CASKPLAGSYNEQFF
few	TRBV27	TRBJ2-7	NA	TGTGCCAGCGGCGGGACAGCCTTCGAGCAGTACTTC	CASGGTAFEQYF
NA	TRBV7-2	TRBJ2-3	TRBD1	TGTGCCAGCAGCTTAGGGATCCCGGGACAGGGGGCTCTCACAGATACGCAGTATTTT	CASSLGIPGQGALTDTQYF
few	TRBV7-2	TRBJ2-1	NA	TGTGCCAGCAGCTTAACCGGACAGAACAATGAGCAGTTCTTC	CASSLTGQNNEQFF
NA	TRBV7-2	TRBJ2-7	NA	TGTGCCAGCAGCCGTGGACAGGGAGGGGGTCGGGAGCAGTACTTC	CASSRGQGGGREQYF
NA	TRBV12-3/TRBV12-4	TRBJ2-7	NA	TGTGCCAGCAGTTCCCAGGGACTCTCCTACGAGCAGTACTTC	CASSSQGLSYEQYF
NA	TRBV11-2	TRBJ2-3	TRBD2	TGTGCCAGCAGCTTAGGACTAGCGGGGGGGCTGACAGATACGCAGTATTTT	CASSLGLAGGLTDTQYF
NA	TRBV5-1	TRBJ1-1	NA	TGCGCCAGCAGCTTGGAGGCAAATGAAGCTTTCTTT	CASSLEANEAFF
few	TRBV7-9	TRBJ2-3	NA	TGTGCCAGCAGCTTAGAAGCAGGGACAACAGATACGCAGTATTTT	CASSLEAGTTDTQYF
few	TRBV12-3/TRBV12-4	TRBJ1-4	NA	TGTGCCAGCAGTTTAGGAGCAGGAGTGCGAGAAAAACTGTTTTTT	CASSLGAGVREKLFF
NA	TRBV2	TRBJ1-2	NA	TGTGCCAGCAGCGGGGACTTGAGAGTGGTTAACTATGGCTACACCTTC	CASSGDLRVVNYGYTF
NA	TRBV7-2	TRBJ1-2	NA	TGTGCCAGCAGCCCCCCCGGCTACACCTTC	CASSPPGYTF
NA	TRBV3-1	TRBJ1-1	NA	TGTGCCAGCAGCCGCTTCCGAGAGAACACTGAAGCTTTCTTT	CASSRFRENTEAFF
NA	TRBV27	TRBJ2-3	NA	TGTGCCAGCAGCTTCCAGTCAGATACGCAGTATTTT	CASSFQSDTQYF
few	TRBV27	TRBJ2-5	NA	TGTGCCAGCCTAGACAGACAAGAGACCCAGTACTTC	CASLDRQETQYF